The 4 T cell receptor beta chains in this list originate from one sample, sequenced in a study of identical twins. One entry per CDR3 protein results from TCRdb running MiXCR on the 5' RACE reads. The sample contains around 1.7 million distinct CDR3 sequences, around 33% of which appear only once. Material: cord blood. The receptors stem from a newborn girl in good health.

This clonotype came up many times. The CDR3 DNA reads as TGTGCCACCAGTGAGGCTAGTGGCGGGGGGAGCACAGATACGCAGTATTTT. Its translation is CATSEASGGGSTDTQYF. The chain joins TRBV24-1 to TRBJ2-3; TRBD2 matches at 8 bases. The CDR3 loop spans 17 amino acids. CDR1 and CDR2 from the germline V gene are KGHDR and SFDVKD. J was trimmed by 0 bases and V by 4 bases; bases with no gene match: 8.

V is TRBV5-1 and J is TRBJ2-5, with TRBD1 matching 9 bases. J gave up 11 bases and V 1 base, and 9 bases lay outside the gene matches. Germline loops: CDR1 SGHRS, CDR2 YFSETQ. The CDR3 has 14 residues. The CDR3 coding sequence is TGCGCCAGCAGCTTGCGGGGACAGGGTGAAGAGCAGTACTTC. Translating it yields CASSLRGQGEEQYF.

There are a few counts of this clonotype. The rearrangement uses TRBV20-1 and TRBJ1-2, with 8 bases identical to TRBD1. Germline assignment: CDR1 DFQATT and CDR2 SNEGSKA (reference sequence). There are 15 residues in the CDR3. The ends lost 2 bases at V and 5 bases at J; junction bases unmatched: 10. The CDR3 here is CSARTGDRRKYGYTF. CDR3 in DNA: TGCAGTGCTAGAACTGGGGACAGGAGAAAGTATGGCTACACCTTC.

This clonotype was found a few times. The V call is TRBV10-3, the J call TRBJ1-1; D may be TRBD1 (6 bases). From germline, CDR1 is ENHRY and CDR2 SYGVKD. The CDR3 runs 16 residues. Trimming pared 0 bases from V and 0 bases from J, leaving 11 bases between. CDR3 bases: TGTGCCATCAGTGAGTCCGCTAGGGGGGTGAACACTGAAGCTTTCTTT. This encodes CAISESARGVNTEAFF.